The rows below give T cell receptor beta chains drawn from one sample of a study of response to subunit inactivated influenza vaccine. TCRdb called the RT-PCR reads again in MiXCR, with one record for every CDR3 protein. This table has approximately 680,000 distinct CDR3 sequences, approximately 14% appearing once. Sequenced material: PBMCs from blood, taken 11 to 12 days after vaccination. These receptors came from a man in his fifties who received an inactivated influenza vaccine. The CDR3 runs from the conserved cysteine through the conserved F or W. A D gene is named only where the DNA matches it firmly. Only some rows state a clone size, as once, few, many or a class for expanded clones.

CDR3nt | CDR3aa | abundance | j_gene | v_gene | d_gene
TGCAGTGCCCCCCCTAGTCCGGGAGGATACGAGCAGTACTTC | CSAPPSPGGYEQYF | few | TRBJ2-7 | TRBV20-1 | TRBD2
TGTGCCAGCAGTTACTTGGAGCCCCAGCATTTT | CASSYLEPQHF | many | TRBJ1-5 | TRBV6-8 | -
TGCAGTGCTCCGTCAGGGCCCCACAATGAGCAGTTCTTC | CSAPSGPHNEQFF | few | TRBJ2-1 | TRBV20-1 | -
TGTGCCAGCAGCCGACCTTGGGGCACTGAAGCTTTCTTT | CASSRPWGTEAFF | few | TRBJ1-1 | TRBV12-3/TRBV12-4 | -
TGTGCCAGCAGCTACACACCCGTTTCTCGCGAGCAGTACTTC | CASSYTPVSREQYF | few | TRBJ2-7 | TRBV11-1 | -
TGCAGTGCTAGAAGACCTCCGGGGGATTACTTC | CSARRPPGDYF | - | TRBJ1-2 | TRBV20-1 | -
TGCAGCGTTGAACAAAGGAGCGGGAACTACGAGCAGTACTTC | CSVEQRSGNYEQYF | many | TRBJ2-7 | TRBV29-1 | TRBD2
TGCAGTGCTAGTCCGTTCGGGGGGACTCGGGATACGCAGTATTTT | CSASPFGGTRDTQYF | - | TRBJ2-3 | TRBV20-1 | TRBD2
TGCAGTGCTAAAGCGTTGAGTCGGACGGCCTATGGCTACACCTTC | CSAKALSRTAYGYTF | - | TRBJ1-2 | TRBV20-1 | -
TGTGCCAGCATGGAGCGGGGGGGCCCTCGTGAGCAGTTCTTC | CASMERGGPREQFF | few | TRBJ2-1 | TRBV6-2/TRBV6-3 | TRBD2
TGCGCCAGCAGTGTCCGGAGTAATTCACCCCTCCACTTT | CASSVRSNSPLHF | - | TRBJ1-6 | TRBV10-2 | -
TGTGCCAGCAGCAAAGCGCGGCAGGGGGCTCTCGGCTACGAGCAGTACTTC | CASSKARQGALGYEQYF | - | TRBJ2-7 | TRBV21-1 | -
TGTGCCAGCAGTTACTCTCGCGGGGGCGGGACAGATACGCAGTATTTT | CASSYSRGGGTDTQYF | - | TRBJ2-3 | TRBV6-5 | -
TGCAGTGCTAACCGGGACAGGGGGGAGACCCAGTACTTC | CSANRDRGETQYF | few | TRBJ2-5 | TRBV20-1 | TRBD1
TGCGCCAGCAGGGCAGGGGGCGACGAGCAGTACTTC | CASRAGGDEQYF | - | TRBJ2-7 | TRBV5-1 | TRBD1
TGTGCCAGCAGTCGGTCAAGTACCGGGGAGCTGTTTTTT | CASSRSSTGELFF | many | TRBJ2-2 | TRBV12-3/TRBV12-4 | -
TGCAGCGTCGGGGGAGGGCTCTCAGCCGAGCAGTACTTC | CSVGGGLSAEQYF | - | TRBJ2-7 | TRBV29-1 | TRBD2
TGTGCCAGCAGTCCGGGACTAGCGCCGCGTTTC | CASSPGLAPRF | many | TRBJ2-1 | TRBV12-3/TRBV12-4 | TRBD2
TGCAGCGTTGACTCTGGGGCCAACGTCCTGACTTTC | CSVDSGANVLTF | many | TRBJ2-6 | TRBV29-1 | -
TGCAGTGCTAGAGATCTGGACAGGGGGCTATACGAGCAGTACTTC | CSARDLDRGLYEQYF | - | TRBJ2-7 | TRBV20-1 | TRBD1
TGTGCCAGCAGCCAAGATTCGAGACCATATTGGTATTTT | CASSQDSRPYWYF | few | TRBJ2-3 | TRBV4-2 | -
TGTGCCAGCAGTCTCCTCTGGGGTGGGAGCTCTGGAAACACCATATATTTT | CASSLLWGGSSGNTIYF | few | TRBJ1-3 | TRBV28 | -
TGTGCCAGCAGCGTAGACCCTGGGCAGGGCTACGAGCAGTACTTC | CASSVDPGQGYEQYF | few | TRBJ2-7 | TRBV9 | -
TGTGCCAGCAGCTCTAGACCGACACTCGGGACGCACGAAGCTTTCTTT | CASSSRPTLGTHEAFF | - | TRBJ1-1 | TRBV7-2 | -
TGTGCCAGCTCACCATCCGGGGCTGGCTACACCTTC | CASSPSGAGYTF | - | TRBJ1-2 | TRBV18 | -
TGTGCCAGCAGCCAAGCCGACTCGAACAATCAGCCCCAGCATTTT | CASSQADSNNQPQHF | few | TRBJ1-5 | TRBV4-2 | -
TGTGCCAGCATCTTACCCCGCGCAGAGGGACAATTCTACGAGCAGTACTTC | CASILPRAEGQFYEQYF | - | TRBJ2-7 | TRBV7-6 | -